Below, 11 T cell receptor beta chains from the same sample are listed, as sequenced in a study of blood T cell repertoires in COVID-19. Profiling relied on immunoSEQ multiplex PCR, and the TCRdb table lists in-frame clones only, not all of them. The table lists 120,000 to 150,000 clones, around four fifths of them singletons. Source material: peripheral blood. These TCRs come from a human donor in a cohort sampled during active COVID-19.

This sequence joins TRBV4-1 and TRBJ1-2; D remains ambiguous. Germline V gene sequence: CDR1 MGHRA, CDR2 YSYEKL. This CDR3 is built from 16 residues. V lost 1 base and J lost 9, with 21 bases in between. The CDR3 sequence is CASSQGRSPRSVSYTF. CDR3 bases: TGCGCCAGCAGCCAAGGACGCTCCCCAAGGAGTGTGAGCTACACCTTC.

This clone has more than one count but fewer than ten. This chain links TRBV3-1 (or the pseudogene TRBV3-2) with TRBJ1-1; D gene ambiguous. The CDR3 length is 14 residues. The V and J ends lost 1 base and 2 bases respectively, with 8 bases between them. In germline, CDR1 is LGHDT, CDR2 YNNKEL (reference sequence). DNA for the CDR3: TGTGCCAGCAGCCAAGGGCTCAGAAACACTGAAGCTTTCTTT. Amino acid sequence: CASSQGLRNTEAFF.

This sequence joins TRBV7-9 and TRBJ2-1, with 8 nucleotides matching TRBD1. Trimming cost V 5 bases and J 6 bases; bases outside gene matches: 9. Germline V gives CDR1 SEHNR, CDR2 FQNEAQ (reference sequence). The CDR3 loop spans 15 amino acids. CDR3 in DNA: TGTGCCAGCAGCGTAACCTCAGGGGGCTCCAATGAGCAGTTCTTC. This codes for CASSVTSGGSNEQFF.

This clone was picked up one time. Other DNA sequences in the sample encode the same CDR3. This chain joins TRBV5-1 and TRBJ1-6, with 9 positions matching TRBD1. With 0 bases clipped from V and 10 bases from J, the junction kept 5 bases outside the gene matches. This CDR3 has 15 residues. Germline V gene sequence: CDR1 SGHRS, CDR2 YFSETQ. The CDR3 sequence is CASSLAGQGRSPLHF. The DNA for the CDR3 is TGCGCCAGCAGCTTGGCGGGACAGGGACGCTCACCCCTCCACTTT.

The genes are TRBV11-3 and TRBJ2-3; 11 bases align to TRBD2. V lost 5 bases, J lost 4 bases, and 5 bases stayed unmatched. From germline, CDR1 is SGHNT and CDR2 YENEEA. The CDR3 totals 15 residues. CDR3 coding DNA: TGTGCCAGCAGCGTAGCGGGAGGGCCGGCAGATACGCAGTATTTT. Translating it yields CASSVAGGPADTQYF.

The chain links TRBV7-9 to TRBJ2-2, with 12 bases fitting TRBD1. Trimming cost V 4 bases and J 6 bases; bases outside gene matches: 3. The germline V gene has CDR1 SEHNR and CDR2 FQNEAQ (reference sequence). The CDR3 extends over 15 amino acids. The CDR3 DNA sequence: TGTGCCAGCAGCTCCGGGACAGGGGGCCCCGGGGAGCTGTTTTTT. It translates to CASSSGTGGPGELFF.

J is TRBJ1-1 and V is TRBV1. TRBV1 is shown as a pseudogene. The CDR3 runs to 15 residues. The CDR3 is CTSSQDGGGRIEAFF. In nucleotides, the CDR3 is TGCACCAGCAGCCAAGATGGCGGGGGGAGGATTGAAGCTTTCTTT.

V is TRBV6-5 and J is TRBJ2-3; a weak D match, TRBD2 (6 bases). CDR3 size: 13 residues. Germline V gives CDR1 MNHEY, CDR2 SVGAGI. Trimming removed 6 bases from V and 3 bases from J, with 10 bases in between. The CDR3 reads CASRVGGTDTQYF. CDR3 coding DNA: TGTGCCAGCAGGGTCGGGGGAACAGATACGCAGTATTTT.

This chain joins TRBV5-4 and TRBJ1-4; 8 bases align to TRBD1. The CDR3 extends over 14 amino acids. The germline V gene has CDR1 SGHNT and CDR2 YYREEE (reference sequence). J gave up 8 bases and V 4 bases, and 7 bases lay outside the gene matches. As DNA, the CDR3 is TGTGCCAGCAGCACAGGGGGGGTTTTGGAAAAACTGTTTTTT. It encodes CASSTGGVLEKLFF.

This chain uses TRBV5-1 with TRBJ2-7; the D gene is possibly TRBD1 (6 bases). Germline assignment: CDR1 SGHRS and CDR2 YFSETQ. The CDR3 sequence is 14 residues long. V was trimmed by 4 bases and J by 3 bases, leaving 14 bases between them. The CDR3 DNA sequence: TGCGCCAGCAGCCCAGCCGGACAGCTCTACGAGCAGTACGTC. Amino acids: CASSPAGQLYEQYV.

The chain uses TRBV2 and TRBJ2-1, with 7 bases fitting TRBD2. With V trimmed by 8 bases and J by 7 bases, 5 bases remained unmatched. The CDR3 is made up of 12 amino acids. CDR1 is SNHLY, CDR2 FYNNEI, per germline. CDR3 residues: CASRTSGNEQFF. The DNA for the CDR3 is TGTGCCAGCCGGACTAGTGGTAATGAGCAGTTCTTC.